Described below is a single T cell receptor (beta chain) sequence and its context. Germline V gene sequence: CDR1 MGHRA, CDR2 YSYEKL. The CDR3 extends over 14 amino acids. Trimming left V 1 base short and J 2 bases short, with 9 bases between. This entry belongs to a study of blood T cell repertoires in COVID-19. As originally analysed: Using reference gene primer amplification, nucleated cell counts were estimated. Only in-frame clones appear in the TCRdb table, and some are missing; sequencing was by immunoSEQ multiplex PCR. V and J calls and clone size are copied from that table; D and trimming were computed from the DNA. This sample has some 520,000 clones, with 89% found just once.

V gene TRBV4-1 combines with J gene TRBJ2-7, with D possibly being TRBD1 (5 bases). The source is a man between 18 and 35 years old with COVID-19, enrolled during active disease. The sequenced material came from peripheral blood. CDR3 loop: CASSQGSGTYEQYF. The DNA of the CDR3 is TGCGCCAGCAGCCAAGGGTCAGGGACCTACGAGCAGTACTTC.